Reported below is one TCR beta chain. Methods used by the authors: Amplifying reference gene primers gave estimates of nucleated cell counts. Only in-frame clones appear in the TCRdb table, and some are missing; sequencing was by immunoSEQ multiplex PCR. V, J and clone size are those of that table, while D and trimming were read from the DNA. This sample has some 85,000 clones, with over 60% found just once. V was pared by 3 bases and J by 2 bases, with 11 bases between. Germline V gene lookup returns CDR1 SGHTA and CDR2 FQGNSA. The CDR3 runs 15 residues. This specimen belongs to a study of blood T cell repertoires in COVID-19. Study-wide background: Specimens from acute and convalescent COVID-19 originated in the United States, Italy and Spain. T cells, B-cell-depleted T cells, or PBMCs provided the cDNA or gDNA that served as material.

This clonotype originated in a human donor in a cohort sampled during active COVID-19. The source material was peripheral blood. V usage is TRBV7-2 and J usage is TRBJ2-1, with TRBD2 as a possible D gene (5 bases). DNA for the CDR3: TGTGCCAGCAGCTTCACTAGTGGCCCCTACAATGAGCAGTTCTTC. It codes for CASSFTSGPYNEQFF. The variable domain in full, with the rest retrieved from reference TRBV7-2 and TRBJ2-1, is GAGVSQSPSNKVTEKGKDVELRCDPISGHTALYWYRQSLGQGLEFLIYFQGNSAPDKSGLPSDRFSAERTGGSVSTLTIQRTQQEDSAVYLCASSFTSGPYNEQFFGPGTRLTVL.